This T cell receptor beta chain emerged from a study of identical twins. Germline V gene sequence: CDR1 PRHDT, CDR2 FYEKMQ (reference sequence). V was cut by 0 bases and J by 0 bases, with 10 bases left in between. The CDR3 sequence is 16 residues long. Study-wide findings and caveats: Conclusions were based on cross-sectional statistical analysis, without following the same donors.

For this clonotype: Antigen specificity is unknown.

TCRdb re-analysed the 5' RACE reads in MiXCR, keeping a single row per CDR3 protein. In the table there are roughly 690,000 distinct CDR3 sequences, roughly 20% of which are singletons. These data were also reused for a study on T cells expressing NK-cell markers.

Sequenced input: PBMCs. This sequence joins TRBV13 and TRBJ2-3; unclear D gene. The receptor's source is a woman under 30 in good health. This CDR3 reads CASSLGGFGSTDTQYF. As DNA, the CDR3 is TGTGCCAGCAGCTTAGGAGGGTTTGGCAGCACAGATACGCAGTATTTT.